This T cell receptor beta chain is from a study of blood T cells in healthy people across ages. The CDR3 is made up of 14 amino acids. Germline CDR1 reads LGHNA; CDR2 reads YSLEER. V lost 1 base, J lost 1 base, and 8 bases lay in between. Primers used in a second PCR of about 7 to 11 cycles were a sample-barcoded 5' primer and a J-beta primer mix. Each cDNA molecule was tagged by a template-switch adaptor with 12 random nucleotides. Each CDR3 protein is one row after TCRdb ran MiXCR on the 5' RACE reads. Of some 1.5 million distinct CDR3 sequences in the sample, less than 45% were seen once. Remarks on this clonotype: As yet, its antigen is unknown.

Findings of the study overall: Because sorting was not performed, PBMCs prevented conclusive naive versus antigen-experienced comparison.

The chain links TRBV4-3 to TRBJ2-7; maybe TRBD2 (6 bases). What was sequenced was blood. This sequence originates from a woman aged 18-29 years in good health. The CDR3, as DNA: TGCGCCAGCAGCCAAGCGGGAGAGTCCTACGAGCAGTACTTC. Protein: CASSQAGESYEQYF.